This T cell receptor (beta chain) was retrieved from a study of identical twins (TCRdb year 2016). For context, the study as a whole: To test whether fetal clonotypes persist, this study deep-sequenced TCR alpha and beta repertoires from monozygotic twins, from unrelated adults of various ages, and from cord blood. To rule out contamination, replicate twin experiments were performed at different times with different library preparation protocols.

Only healthy Caucasian donors were included. The twin cohort consisted of three pairs of female monozygotic twins, all aged roughly 18 to 29 years. Peripheral blood mononuclear cells were used as the source from which RNA for TCR libraries was isolated. Details on this clonotype: Its cognate antigen has yet to be identified. Qualities for individual bases were not recorded, and no much larger clone is one base off.

Library preparation used 5' RACE. The listed sequencing device is Illumina HiSeq 2000. Template switching introduced a universal primer binding site; the final cDNA contained a unique molecular identifier, enabling accurate counting of TCR cDNA molecules. First-strand cDNA for TCR alpha and beta chains was synthesized from specific primers in the conserved constant-segment region. To control for contamination, each cDNA library was double barcoded with a SMART-Mk sample barcode plus Illumina barcodes. TruSeq adapter sequences, together with Illumina sample barcodes, were added in two successive PCR steps. The Illumina HiSeq platform was used with custom primers to sequence TCR alpha and beta cDNA libraries. The authors' pipeline ran thus. MiGEC was used to process raw reads and extract unique molecular identifiers, and MiXCR was used to find CDR3 positions. Recombination models were inferred per individual with the repgenHMM and IGoR tools using an EM algorithm. The tcR package in R was used for shared clonotype analysis, with sharing normalized by the product of cloneset sizes. To study raw recombination without the effects of thymic and clonal selection, out-of-frame nonproductive sequences were analyzed. TCRdb trimmed the raw reads at Q25, called clones with MiXCR and kept productive beta chains. Merged by CDR3 protein, the rows form single entries marked with the most common genes and DNA. The V and J calls were determined by TCRdb, not by the authors. The sample includes a few hundred thousand distinct CDR3 sequences, with roughly 9.9% observed a single time. Approximately 3.2% of the sample belongs to the ten largest clones.

What the work shows at the level of the full study, not this receptor alone: Because the same donors could not be followed over many years, the conclusions depended on cross-sectional statistical analysis. Out-of-frame TCR alpha sharing in monozygotic twins was systematically underestimated by recombination models, whereas sharing between unrelated individuals was in agreement with the recombination models. Excess twin sharing in beta out-of-frame sequences was weaker because fewer shared sequences lowered the signal-to-noise ratio. Fewer insertions were carried by abundant cord blood beta clonotypes, a similar but weaker trend appeared in young adult naive repertoires, and no such trend appeared in memory repertoires. Invariant T cells such as MAIT and iNKT could partly confound zero-insertion analyses, though diverse VJ usage argued against this for most clonotypes. Compared with coincidental sharing between unrelated individuals, out-of-frame TCR alpha sequences shared between twins showed an excess of sequences with low generation probability.

Reading from cysteine to phenylalanine, the CDR3 counts 16 amino acids. Solely the CDR3 DNA is kept, with 48 bases framed from the first base. Sequences SGHDT (CDR1) and YYEEEE (CDR2) are obtained from the germline V gene. V lost 3 bases and J lost 13 bases, and the count of bases not matched to a germline gene is 16. A further study also used this sample, focusing on yellow fever vaccine responses in identical twins. As that second study puts it: The T cell response to vaccination in identical twins was reported by the authors to appear partly convergent and partly personalized. In identical twins, the study followed T cell clones that responded to the vaccine with precision.

The specimen was PBMCs. This receptor was obtained from a woman between 18 and 29 years old in good health. The receptor chain draws on TRBV5-6 and TRBJ2-1, with 10 junctional bases fitting TRBD2. The CDR3 corresponds to CASSSEGGSGGASQFF. The nucleotides read TGTGCCAGCAGCTCGGAAGGTGGGAGCGGGGGGGCCAGTCAGTTCTTC.